These 27 T cell receptor beta chains share one sample of origin, sequenced in a study of T cells in Graves' hyperthyroidism and ophthalmopathy. There were TCR beta CDR3 regions amplified from RNA transcripts. Carried out on the TCR CDR3, a first-round RT-PCR used the HTBI primer set. TCRdb used MiXCR to reprocess the multiplex PCR reads, holding one entry per CDR3 protein. The table lists roughly 570,000 distinct CDR3 sequences, just over 45% of them singletons, with around 8% in the top ten. Sequencing used peripheral blood or thyroid tissue (not recorded which). Every receptor here comes from a woman aged 18 to 35 with Graves' hyperthyroidism.

This chain connects TRBV20-1 to TRBJ1-1; TRBD1 matches 9 bases. Germline V gene sequence: CDR1 DFQATT, CDR2 SNEGSKA (reference sequence). The J segment lost 2 bases and the V segment lost 3 bases, leaving 7 bases of the junction unmatched. This CDR3 has 15 amino acids. The CDR3 sequence is CSARPPTGGNTEAFF. Written as DNA, the CDR3 is TGCAGTGCTAGGCCACCTACAGGGGGCAACACTGAAGCTTTCTTT.

This clonotype showed up just a few times. Here the CDR3 DNA reads TGCAGTGCGGCCCGAGATTCGGGTTACAATGAGCAGTTCTTC. Its protein product is CSAARDSGYNEQFF. The gene calls are TRBV20-1 and TRBJ2-1; D remains ambiguous. The CDR3 covers 14 residues. V was clipped by 6 bases and J by 4 bases, with 16 bases between them. Germline CDR1 is DFQATT and CDR2 is SNEGSKA (reference sequence).

This clonotype was counted ten times or more. The chain has TRBV12-3 or TRBV12-4 and TRBJ1-5; D not resolved. V lost 6 bases and J lost 0, with 9 bases in between. The CDR3 totals 14 residues. CDR3 coding DNA: TGTGCCAGCAGCGAGGACTTTAGCAATCAGCCCCAGCATTTT. It encodes CASSEDFSNQPQHF.

This clonotype was seen only a few times. This could be a read error, since a much larger clone is one nucleotide away. This chain connects TRBV12-3 or TRBV12-4 to TRBJ1-2; D might be TRBD1 (6 bases). The CDR3 covers 14 residues. The CDR3 sequence is CVSSEHREWYGYTF. CDR3 DNA: TGTGTCAGCAGTGAACACAGGGAGTGGTATGGCTACACCTTC.

The rearrangement joins TRBV7-2 to TRBJ2-2; 10 bases align to TRBD1. In germline, CDR1 is SGHTA, CDR2 FQGNSA. The CDR3 extends over 20 amino acids. Trimming at V came to 2 bases and at J to 1 base, leaving 13 bases not matched to a gene. For the CDR3, the DNA is TGTGCCAGCAGCTTATTCCCACGGGTGACAGGGGGCGAGAACACCGGGGAGCTGTTTTTT. Its protein is CASSLFPRVTGGENTGELFF.

As concerns this clonotype: One end of the junction does not line up with germline, which may come from a read error. The chain links TRBV10-3 to TRBJ2-2, with 10 positions matching TRBD2. In germline, CDR1 is ENHRY, CDR2 SYGVKD. The CDR3 totals 15 residues. CDR3 sequence: CAITNPSGSTEELFF. For the CDR3, the DNA is TGTGCCATCACCAACCCTAGCGGGAGCACCGAGGAGCTGTTTTTT.

In this sample, this clonotype turned up many times. This rearrangement joins TRBV12-3 or TRBV12-4 to TRBJ2-5; 7 bases are shared with TRBD2. The V gene end was trimmed by 6 bases and the J gene end by 5 bases; junction bases not matched to a gene: 12. This CDR3 has 15 residues. CDR3 in amino acids: CASSSSGAERETQYF. CDR3 DNA: TGTGCCAGCAGCTCTAGCGGAGCCGAGAGGGAGACCCAGTACTTC.

This chain joins TRBV29-1 and TRBJ2-3; no clear D gene. V was shortened by 6 bases and J by 0 bases, with 7 bases between the two germline ends. Germline CDR1 and CDR2: SQVTM and ANQGSEA. CDR3 length: 12 residues. CDR3 bases: TGCAGCGTGGACGCTAGCACAGATACGCAGTATTTT. This encodes CSVDASTDTQYF.

The genes are TRBV6-1 and TRBJ2-2, with D perhaps TRBD2 (6 bases). CDR1 and CDR2 from the germline V gene are MNHNS and SASEGT. The CDR3 sequence is 14 residues long. V was cut by 6 bases and J by 4 bases, with 12 bases left in between. The CDR3 DNA is TGTGCCAGCAGGGGTGGTAGCGGCACCGGGGAGCTGTTTTTT. It translates to CASRGGSGTGELFF.

The chain carries TRBV4-2 and TRBJ2-2; TRBD2 aligns across 13 bases. CDR3 length: 17 residues. From germline, CDR1 is LGHNA and CDR2 YNFKEQ. Trimming cost V 0 bases and J 6 bases; bases outside gene matches: 4. CDR3 in amino acids: CASSQDFTSGRAGELFF. The CDR3 DNA reads as TGTGCCAGCAGCCAAGATTTCACTAGCGGGAGGGCCGGGGAGCTGTTTTTT.

This chain joins TRBV7-2 and TRBJ1-2, with 9 bases that match TRBD1. Germline V CDR1 and CDR2: SGHTA, FQGNSA. With 5 bases clipped from V and 0 bases from J, the junction kept 13 bases outside the gene matches. The CDR3 consists of 18 residues. CDR3 DNA sequence: TGTGCCAGCAGCCAAGATTTGGGCCGGGACAGGGCTAACTATGGCTACACCTTC. Its protein product is CASSQDLGRDRANYGYTF.

This clonotype came up many times. CDR3 sequence (DNA): TGTGCCAGCAGGCCCGCGGGGGGGGACGAGCAGTACTTC. It yields the protein CASRPAGGDEQYF. This chain uses TRBV11-2 with TRBJ2-7; 9 bases match TRBD2. Germline V gene sequence: CDR1 SGHAT, CDR2 FQNNGV. The CDR3 has 13 amino acids. The V gene end was trimmed by 6 bases and the J gene end by 5 bases; junction bases not matched to a gene: 5.

Points on this clonotype: An end of the junction does not agree with germline; a read error may underlie this. This sequence joins TRBV15 and TRBJ1-2; 7 positions match TRBD1. The CDR3 consists of 14 residues. Germline CDR1 and CDR2: LNHNV and YYDKDF (reference sequence). This CDR3 reads CAASRLTDRDGYTF. The CDR3 DNA sequence: TGTGCCGCCAGCAGACTAACCGACAGGGATGGCTACACCTTC.

This clonotype was observed many times. The chain employs TRBV12-3 or TRBV12-4 and TRBJ2-7, with a tentative D call TRBD1 (6 bases). The CDR3 has 14 residues. Trimming left V 0 bases short and J 5 bases short, with 11 bases between. CDR3 sequence reads: CASSLAQGNDEQYF. CDR3 nucleotides: TGTGCCAGCAGTTTAGCCCAGGGGAACGACGAGCAGTACTTC.

For this clonotype: This clone may be a read error of a much larger clone one base away. The J gene is TRBJ1-3, the V gene TRBV4-3, with D hard to call. From germline, CDR1 is LGHNA and CDR2 YSLEER. This CDR3 region has 16 residues. Between the trimmed V and J ends, which lost 0 bases and 4 bases, there was a span of 13 bases. In nucleotides, the CDR3 is TGCGCCAGCAGCCAAGAACGTGGGGTCGGAGGAAACACCATATATTTT. Translation: CASSQERGVGGNTIYF.

The chain joins TRBV4-2 to TRBJ2-7, with 7 bases identical to TRBD1. CDR1 is LGHNA, CDR2 YNFKEQ, per germline. The CDR3 spans 15 residues. Trimming took 2 bases from V and 2 from J; bases not matched to a gene: 6. Written as DNA, the CDR3 is TGTGCCAGCAGCCAACAGAGCAGGGGGACCTACGAGCAGTACTTC. Translating it yields CASSQQSRGTYEQYF.

In its sample, this clonotype was seen many times. The chain employs TRBV12-3 or TRBV12-4 and TRBJ2-7; no reliable D call. CDR3 length: 12 residues. The V and J ends lost 3 bases and 6 bases respectively, with 9 bases between them. The chain's CDR3 is CASSFRGTEQYF. For the CDR3, the DNA is TGTGCCAGCAGTTTTCGAGGTACCGAGCAGTACTTC.

The chain couples TRBV29-1 to TRBJ1-2; no clear D. This CDR3 is built from 9 residues. Germline V gene data show CDR1 as SQVTM and CDR2 as ANQGSEA. The CDR3 reads CRANYGYTF. CDR3 bases: TGCAGGGCGAACTATGGCTACACCTTC.

This clonotype has a count of ten or more. The gene calls are TRBV15 and TRBJ1-1; maybe TRBD1 (5 bases). The V gene's germline CDR1 is LNHNV and CDR2 YYDKDF (reference sequence). This CDR3 region has 16 residues. Trimming left V 5 bases short and J 0 bases short, with 16 bases between. In DNA form, the CDR3 reads TGTGCCACCAGCCGGGGGAGTCTAGGGGTGAACACTGAAGCTTTCTTT. Protein product: CATSRGSLGVNTEAFF.

The sample holds many counts of this clonotype. The genes are TRBV20-1 and TRBJ1-4; the D is unclear. The CDR3 length is 13 residues. Per germline, CDR1 DFQATT and CDR2 SNEGSKA (reference sequence). Between the trimmed V and J ends, which lost 5 bases and 3 bases, there was a span of 10 bases. As DNA, the CDR3 is TGCAGTGCTCCAGACTCCGCTAATGAAAAACTGTTTTTT. This encodes CSAPDSANEKLFF.

The sample holds many counts of this clonotype. This chain connects TRBV11-2 to TRBJ2-6, with D perhaps matching TRBD2 (5 bases). CDR1 and CDR2 (germline): SGHAT, FQNNGV. V was clipped by 3 bases and J by 2 bases, with 11 bases between them. This CDR3 has 16 amino acids. The CDR3 region is CASSFYERAGANVLTF. The CDR3 region has the DNA TGTGCCAGCAGCTTTTATGAGAGGGCTGGGGCCAACGTCCTGACTTTC.

This clonotype was seen just once. J is TRBJ1-2 and V is TRBV20-1; 9 bases are shared with TRBD1. CDR1 and CDR2 from the germline V gene are DFQATT and SNEGSKA (reference sequence). Losses at the gene ends were 6 bases for V and 2 bases for J; bases not matched to a gene: 10. The length of the CDR3 is 15 residues. As DNA, the CDR3 is TGCAGTGCAGAACACAGGGGGCGGACGAACTATGGCTACACCTTC. This encodes CSAEHRGRTNYGYTF.

J is TRBJ1-6 and V is TRBV11-3, with TRBD1 as a possible D gene (5 bases). Germline V gene sequence: CDR1 SGHNT, CDR2 YENEEA. With 5 bases removed from V and 10 bases from J, the gap between germline ends came to 15 bases. The CDR3 has 14 residues. CDR3 region: CASSRGRGVSPLHF. The CDR3 bases are TGTGCCAGCAGCCGGGGACGGGGTGTCTCACCCCTCCACTTT.

This clonotype was recorded many times. The chain joins TRBV12-3 or TRBV12-4 to TRBJ2-2; a weak D match, TRBD1 (6 bases). The V gene lost 6 bases and the J gene lost 3 bases, with 14 bases spanning the gap. The CDR3 loop spans 15 amino acids. CDR3 sequence reads: CASSPTGAYTGELFF. CDR3 bases: TGTGCCAGCAGCCCGACAGGAGCCTACACCGGGGAGCTGTTTTTT.

The chain uses TRBV7-9 and TRBJ1-6; 8 bases map to TRBD1. V gave up 2 bases and J gave up 9 bases; unmatched junction bases: 6. In germline, CDR1 is SEHNR, CDR2 FQNEAQ (reference sequence). CDR3 length: 15 amino acids. The CDR3 nucleotides are TGTGCCAGCAGCTTAAATGACAGGGGCAGTTCACCCCTCCACTTT. As protein: CASSLNDRGSSPLHF.

This clonotype was seen ten or more times. This chain links TRBV5-1 with TRBJ1-1; 9 bases are shared with TRBD1. The germline V gene has CDR1 SGHRS and CDR2 YFSETQ. V trimming: 5 bases; J trimming: 8 bases; junction bases outside the gene matches: 4. CDR3 length: 12 residues. CDR3: CASSYRGPEAFF. CDR3 nucleotide sequence: TGCGCCAGCAGTTACAGGGGGCCCGAAGCTTTCTTT.

This clonotype was picked up many times. The chain has TRBV12-3 or TRBV12-4 and TRBJ1-2; no definite D call. With 4 bases removed from V and 6 bases from J, the gap between germline ends came to 9 bases. CDR3 size: 12 residues. CDR3: CASSYRSHGYTF. The CDR3 DNA reads as TGTGCCAGCAGTTACAGAAGCCATGGCTACACCTTC.